This T cell receptor (beta chain) was documented in a study of shared clonotypes between healthy human individuals. TCRdb keeps only in-frame clones here, not all; method: immunoSEQ multiplex PCR. Of 2.5 million or so clones listed, around 94% are singletons. The CDR3 is 18 residues long. The germline CDR1 and CDR2 sequences are LNHDA and SQIVND (reference sequence). Germline trimming cut 7 bases from V and 2 bases from J; bases unmatched to any gene: 11. The sequence was collected from a young man in good health. Sequenced input: naive CD4+ T cells sorted from blood. Specified subset: CD45RA+ positively selected. This chain links TRBV19 with TRBJ2-6; 10 bases fit TRBD2. The CDR3 is CASTKAGGPPPGANVLTF. As DNA, the CDR3 is TGTGCCAGTACCAAAGCGGGAGGGCCGCCCCCTGGGGCCAACGTCCTGACTTTC.